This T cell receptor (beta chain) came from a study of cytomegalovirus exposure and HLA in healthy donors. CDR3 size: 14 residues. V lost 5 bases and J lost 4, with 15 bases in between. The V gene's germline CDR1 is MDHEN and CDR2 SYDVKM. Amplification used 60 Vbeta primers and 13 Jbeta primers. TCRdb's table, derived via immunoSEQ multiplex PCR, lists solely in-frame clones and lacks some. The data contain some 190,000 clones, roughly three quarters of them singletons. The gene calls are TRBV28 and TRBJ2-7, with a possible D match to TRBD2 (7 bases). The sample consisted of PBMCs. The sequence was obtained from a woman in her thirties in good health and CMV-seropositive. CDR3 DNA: TGTGCCAGCAGTCGGGGCGGGGGACAATACGAGCAGTACTTC. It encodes CASSRGGGQYEQYF.